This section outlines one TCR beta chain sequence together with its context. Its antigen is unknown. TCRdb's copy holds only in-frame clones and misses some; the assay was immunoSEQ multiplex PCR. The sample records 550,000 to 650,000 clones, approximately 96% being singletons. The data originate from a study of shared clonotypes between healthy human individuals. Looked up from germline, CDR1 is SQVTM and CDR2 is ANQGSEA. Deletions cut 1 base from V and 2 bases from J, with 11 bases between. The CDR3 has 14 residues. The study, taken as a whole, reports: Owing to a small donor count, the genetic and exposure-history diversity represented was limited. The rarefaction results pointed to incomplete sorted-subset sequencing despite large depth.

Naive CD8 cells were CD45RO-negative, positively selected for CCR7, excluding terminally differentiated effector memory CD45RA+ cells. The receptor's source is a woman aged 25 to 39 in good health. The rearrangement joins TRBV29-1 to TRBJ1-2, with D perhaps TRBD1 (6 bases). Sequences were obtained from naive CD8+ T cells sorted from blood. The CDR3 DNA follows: TGCAGCGTTGAAGGGGCCAGGGGCAACTATGGCTACACCTTC. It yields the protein CSVEGARGNYGYTF.